The 4 T cell receptor beta chains below were found in one sample sequenced in a study of shared clonotypes between healthy human individuals. Profiled with immunoSEQ multiplex PCR; TCRdb holds only in-frame clones, not every one. Of a few million clones detected, approximately 90% appear once; the ten largest clones hold approximately 0.4%. The sample comprised naive CD4+ T cells from PBMCs. Subset indicated: CD45RA+ positively selected. These receptors all stem from a man aged 18 to 30 in good health. Some clones in this sample may be carry-over from other donors' samples.

This clone was detected once. This chain joins TRBV28 and TRBJ1-2; 11 nucleotides match TRBD1. J lost 2 bases, V lost 4 bases, and 21 bases had no gene match. CDR1 and CDR2 (germline): MDHEN, SYDVKM. CDR3 length equals 21 residues. The CDR3 DNA sequence: TGTGCCAGCAGTTCACGGCCGGGACAGGGGGTCCCGAGCCACGCCAACTATGGCTACACCTTC. This gives the protein CASSSRPGQGVPSHANYGYTF.

This clone was recorded only once. This chain joins TRBV10-3 and TRBJ2-1; D call uncertain. The CDR3 runs to 12 residues. Germline V lookup: CDR1 ENHRY, CDR2 SYGVKD. The ends were cut back, 8 bases at V and 6 bases at J, with 11 bases in the middle. The CDR3 coding sequence is TGTGCCATCTCCCCAGCCGGCAATGAGCAGTTCTTC. This encodes CAISPAGNEQFF.

V usage is TRBV5-1 and J usage is TRBJ2-5; tentatively, D is TRBD1 (7 bases). Looked up from germline, CDR1 is SGHRS and CDR2 is YFSETQ. The CDR3 is 16 residues long. Trimming removed 0 bases from V and 3 bases from J, with 15 bases in between. The CDR3 loop reads CASSLGRGQSKETQYF. The CDR3, as DNA: TGCGCCAGCAGCTTGGGGAGGGGACAGAGTAAAGAGACCCAGTACTTC.

The J gene is TRBJ2-6, the V gene TRBV11-1; no clear D gene. Germline V gene data show CDR1 as SGHAT and CDR2 as FQDESV (reference sequence). The CDR3 spans 14 residues. Trimming cost V 2 bases and J 0 bases, with 2 bases left between them. In DNA form, the CDR3 reads TGTGCCAGCAGCTTAAACTCTGGGGCCAACGTCCTGACTTTC. Translation: CASSLNSGANVLTF.